The 9 T cell receptor beta chains presented below share a single source sample, sequenced in a study of shared clonotypes between healthy human individuals. This table comes from immunoSEQ multiplex PCR, and its TCRdb copy is limited to in-frame clones, with some not included. The table records some 900,000 clones, over 60% of them present only once. Material: memory CD4+ T cells sorted from blood. The subset: CD45RA-negative fraction. The receptors come from a man between 18 and 35 years old in good health.

Written as DNA, the CDR3 is TGTGCCAGCAGCTCGGATCGGCTACCCCACAATGAGCAGTTCTTC. It yields the protein CASSSDRLPHNEQFF. The V and J genes are TRBV11-2 and TRBJ2-1, with D hard to call. Trimming left V 4 bases short and J 5 bases short, with 15 bases between. In germline, CDR1 is SGHAT, CDR2 FQNNGV. This CDR3 has 15 amino acids.

The chain joins TRBV28 to TRBJ1-6; no clear D gene. Trimming removed 1 base from V and 9 bases from J, with 13 bases in between. The CDR3 totals 15 residues. CDR1 MDHEN and CDR2 SYDVKM come from the germline V gene. This chain's CDR3 is CASSLLGVGGSPLHF. The DNA of the CDR3 is TGTGCCAGCAGTTTATTGGGAGTCGGTGGTTCACCCCTCCACTTT.

The sample holds a few counts of this clone. The J gene is TRBJ2-7, the V gene TRBV18, with TRBD1 matching 9 bases. The CDR3 spans 16 residues. V lost 4 bases, J lost 5 bases, and 12 bases stayed unmatched. The V gene's germline CDR1 is KGHSH and CDR2 LQKENI. The CDR3 reads CASSRSGTGTPNEQYF. CDR3 sequence (DNA): TGTGCCAGCTCACGCTCCGGGACAGGGACCCCTAACGAGCAGTACTTC.

This clone was found many times. The V call is TRBV19, the J call TRBJ1-1; D uncertain. The CDR3 has 11 residues. Germline lookup yields CDR1 LNHDA and CDR2 SQIVND (reference sequence). V gave up 6 bases and J gave up 3 bases, with 5 bases separating them. The CDR3: CASSDYTEAFF. Written as DNA, the CDR3 is TGTGCCAGTAGCGACTACACTGAAGCTTTCTTT.

The rearrangement joins TRBV11-3 to TRBJ1-2; D perhaps matches TRBD1 (5 bases). This CDR3 contains 11 residues. Trimming removed 4 bases from V and 13 bases from J, with 13 bases in between. Germline CDR1 reads SGHNT; CDR2 reads YENEEA. The CDR3 region has the DNA TGTGCCAGCAGCTCTCAGGGTTTGGTCACCTTC. This codes for CASSSQGLVTF.

The sample holds one count of this clone. The chain joins TRBV19 to TRBJ1-1; TRBD1 aligns across 9 bases. The CDR3 covers 14 residues. V shed 6 bases and J 4 bases; nucleotides not matched to a gene: 6. CDR1 and CDR2 (germline): LNHDA, SQIVND (reference sequence). CDR3 sequence reads: CASREDRGGTEAFF. The DNA for the CDR3 is TGTGCCAGTAGGGAGGACAGGGGTGGCACTGAAGCTTTCTTT.

This rearrangement joins TRBV28 to TRBJ1-6; D uncertain. Deletions cut 5 bases from V and 7 bases from J, with 12 bases between. Germline V gives CDR1 MDHEN, CDR2 SYDVKM. This CDR3 is 14 amino acids long. Written as DNA, the CDR3 is TGTGCCAGCAGTCTCCCAGGTTACAATTCACCCCTCCACTTT. Encoded protein: CASSLPGYNSPLHF.

This clone came up many times. CDR3 loop: CSVEVNRAEKLFF. In DNA, the CDR3 is TGCAGCGTTGAAGTTAACAGGGCTGAAAAACTGTTTTTT. The chain links TRBV29-1 to TRBJ1-4, with D possibly being TRBD1 (6 bases). From germline, CDR1 is SQVTM and CDR2 ANQGSEA. The germline V and J ends were trimmed by 1 base and 7 bases, with 10 bases remaining between them. This CDR3 region has 13 residues.

The V and J genes are TRBV6-1 and TRBJ2-2, with TRBD2 matching over 8 bases. This CDR3 contains 16 residues. The trim removed 1 base at V and 2 bases at J, leaving 3 bases unmatched. Germline values: CDR1 MNHNS, CDR2 SASEGT. The CDR3 reads CASSEVAGLNTGELFF. CDR3 DNA: TGTGCCAGCAGTGAAGTAGCGGGACTTAACACCGGGGAGCTGTTTTTT.